This TCR beta chain appears in the sequencing data of a study of T cells after yellow fever vaccination. Study conclusions and caveats: Researchers cautioned that FACS-sorted repertoires could harbor abundant clonotypes contaminating from the bulk population.

For this clonotype: Its target is not known.

MiXCR was run by TCRdb on the 5' RACE reads, yielding one entry per CDR3 protein. The data contain under 200,000 distinct CDR3 sequences, around 7% of them singletons. The CDR3 extends over 13 amino acids. The germline V gene encodes CDR1 LNHDA and CDR2 SQIVND (reference sequence). V dropped 11 bases and J dropped 2 bases, with 15 bases sitting between them. This chain links TRBV19 with TRBJ1-2; maybe TRBD1 (5 bases). The sequence was collected from a man aged 18 to 35 who received the YFV17D yellow fever vaccine. Sequences were derived from CD4+ T cells sorted from PBMCs, sampled more than 4 days after the first yellow fever vaccination. The CDR3: CASEGTTNYGYTF. Here the CDR3 DNA reads TGTGCCTCGGAGGGGACTACCAACTATGGCTACACCTTC.